One sample yielded the 16 T cell receptor beta chains listed below, sequenced in a study of T cell responses to AZD1222 COVID-19 vaccine. TCRdb's copy holds only in-frame clones and misses some; the assay was immunoSEQ multiplex PCR. The sample lists over 65,000 clones; 80% to 90% were seen once. The sample consisted of peripheral blood, taken on day 0 of AZD1222 vaccination. These receptors were taken from an adult in good health.

The chain carries TRBV6-5 and TRBJ2-1, with D possibly TRBD2 on 6 matching bases. The CDR3 length is 16 residues. The ends were cut back, 0 bases at V and 4 bases at J, with 13 bases in the middle. Germline V gives CDR1 MNHEY, CDR2 SVGAGI. CDR3 bases: TGTGCCAGCAGTTACTCTCCGGGACTGAGTTACAATGAGCAGTTCTTC. It codes for CASSYSPGLSYNEQFF.

This chain joins TRBV5-1 and TRBJ2-7; 7 positions agree with TRBD2. The CDR3 loop spans 15 amino acids. Trimming took 4 bases from V and 2 from J; bases not matched to a gene: 9. CDR1 and CDR2 (germline): SGHRS, YFSETQ. This chain's CDR3 is CASSPVASGAYEQYF. The DNA of the CDR3 is TGCGCCAGCAGCCCCGTGGCTAGCGGCGCCTACGAGCAGTACTTC. Full variable domain (remainder filled in from reference TRBV5-1 and TRBJ2-7): KAGVTQTPRYLIKTRGQQVTLSCSPISGHRSVSWYQQTPGQGLQFLFEYFSETQRNKGNFPGRFSGRQFSNSRSEMNVSTLELGDSALYLCASSPVASGAYEQYFGPGTRLTVT.

The V call is TRBV5-4, the J call TRBJ2-3, with 8 positions matching TRBD2. CDR3 length equals 16 residues. The ends lost 0 bases at V and 1 base at J; junction bases unmatched: 4. CDR1 is SGHNT and CDR2 is YYREEE in the germline V gene (reference sequence). The CDR3 DNA is TGTGCCAGCAGCTTGGGTCTCGGGGGGGGCACAGATACGCAGTATTTT. This gives the protein CASSLGLGGGTDTQYF.

The chain couples TRBV11-2 to TRBJ1-4; D unresolved. Trimming removed 0 bases at V and 7 bases at J, with 12 bases between. The germline V gene encodes CDR1 SGHAT and CDR2 FQNNGV. The CDR3 is 15 amino acids. The CDR3 is CASSLDLAVSEKLFF. Written as DNA, the CDR3 is TGTGCCAGCAGCTTAGATCTCGCCGTCAGTGAAAAACTGTTTTTT.

This clone has just a few counts. This rearrangement joins TRBV19 to TRBJ2-7; D possibly corresponds to TRBD2 (6 bases). Germline V CDR1 and CDR2: LNHDA, SQIVND (reference sequence). The CDR3 totals 14 residues. The V and J ends lost 6 bases and 7 bases respectively, with 19 bases between them. CDR3 nucleotides: TGTGCCAGTAGAAGCTCTCGGGACTTAAAGGAGCAGTACTTC. This codes for CASRSSRDLKEQYF.

The J gene is TRBJ1-4, the V gene TRBV4-1; a possible D gene is TRBD1 (5 bases). The CDR3 sequence is 16 residues long. CDR1 is MGHRA and CDR2 is YSYEKL in the germline V gene. V was trimmed by 1 base and J by 2 bases, leaving 11 bases between them. The CDR3 loop reads CASSQAPGSTNEKLFF. The CDR3 DNA sequence: TGCGCCAGCAGCCAAGCCCCAGGGTCTACTAATGAAAAACTGTTTTTT.

The chain joins TRBV19 to TRBJ2-5, with a tentative D call TRBD2 (6 bases). The V gene lost 4 bases and the J gene lost 7 bases, with 16 bases spanning the gap. CDR1 is LNHDA, CDR2 SQIVND, per germline (reference sequence). This CDR3 contains 14 residues. CDR3 coding DNA: TGTGCCAGTAGTACCTCAGGGTCCGGGGGGACCCAGTACTTC. It specifies CASSTSGSGGTQYF.

J is TRBJ2-3 and V is TRBV7-3; TRBD2 agrees at 15 bases. The J segment lost 5 bases and the V segment lost 3 bases, leaving 6 bases of the junction unmatched. Per the germline V gene, CDR1 is SGHTA and CDR2 is FQGTGA. The CDR3 consists of 17 residues. CDR3 DNA: TGTGCCAGCAGCTTCGGACTAGCGGGGGGGCAGGGAGATACGCAGTATTTT. Translation: CASSFGLAGGQGDTQYF.

The V and J genes are TRBV6-5 and TRBJ2-2; 7 positions match TRBD1. V lost 5 bases and J lost 8; bases outside the gene matches: 2. This CDR3 contains 12 residues. CDR1 MNHEY and CDR2 SVGAGI come from the germline V gene. The CDR3: CASSLRGGELFF. In DNA form, the CDR3 reads TGTGCCAGCAGTCTCAGGGGGGGGGAGCTGTTTTTT.

The V and J genes are TRBV6-5 and TRBJ1-4; D may be TRBD1 (6 bases). The CDR3 is 14 residues long. Germline V CDR1 and CDR2: MNHEY, SVGAGI. Trimming removed 2 bases from V and 6 bases from J, with 10 bases in between. The CDR3 loop reads CASSYRTVDEKLFF. Written as DNA, the CDR3 is TGTGCCAGCAGTTACAGGACAGTGGATGAAAAACTGTTTTTT.

The genes are TRBV18 and TRBJ2-7; D perhaps matches TRBD1 (6 bases). Germline V lookup: CDR1 KGHSH, CDR2 LQKENI. V dropped 3 bases and J dropped 5 bases, with 20 bases sitting between them. CDR3 length: 16 residues. CDR3: CASSPNPQGQRNEQYF. CDR3 DNA sequence: TGTGCCAGCTCACCTAACCCTCAGGGGCAGAGGAACGAGCAGTACTTC.

This sequence joins TRBV30 and TRBJ2-7; the match to TRBD2 covers 8 bases. CDR1 is GTSNPN, CDR2 SVGIG, per germline (reference sequence). The ends lost 2 bases at V and 0 bases at J; junction bases unmatched: 9. The CDR3 is 16 amino acids. The CDR3 here is CAWSPRGSGGSYEQYF. The CDR3 DNA reads as TGTGCCTGGAGTCCTAGGGGCAGCGGGGGCTCCTACGAGCAGTACTTC.

The chain employs TRBV19 and TRBJ1-5; TRBD1 might be the D (5 bases). Trimming pared 1 base from V and 4 bases from J, leaving 11 bases between. The CDR3 has 15 residues. Germline-derived CDR1 and CDR2 are LNHDA and SQIVND (reference sequence). Here the CDR3 reads CASSIGTNGNQPQHF. DNA for the CDR3: TGTGCCAGTAGTATAGGGACAAACGGAAATCAGCCCCAGCATTTT.

The sample holds one count of this clone. The gene calls are TRBV20-1 and TRBJ1-1, with D perhaps matching TRBD1 (5 bases). The CDR3 consists of 11 residues. CDR1 is DFQATT and CDR2 is SNEGSKA in the germline V gene (reference sequence). CDR3 sequence: CRGQGSTEAFF. The CDR3 bases are TGCAGGGGCCAGGGAAGCACTGAAGCTTTCTTT.

The chain couples TRBV11-2 to TRBJ2-2; 8 bases are shared with TRBD1. The CDR3 length is 15 residues. Germline CDR1 is SGHAT and CDR2 is FQNNGV. J lost 9 bases, V lost 5 bases, and 11 bases had no gene match. The DNA for the CDR3 is TGTGCCAGCAGCAAAGGACAGGGAACCCTTCGGGAGCTGTTTTTT. Amino acid sequence: CASSKGQGTLRELFF.

This rearrangement joins TRBV19 to TRBJ1-1; D gene ambiguous. V gave up 5 bases and J gave up 0 bases, with 10 bases separating them. The CDR3 length is 14 residues. Germline CDR1 reads LNHDA; CDR2 reads SQIVND (reference sequence). DNA of the CDR3: TGTGCCAGTAGTCCCCGAGTCATGAACACTGAAGCTTTCTTT. It translates to CASSPRVMNTEAFF.